This T cell receptor beta chain was found in a study of blood T cell repertoires in COVID-19. The CDR3 covers 13 residues. V lost 3 bases, J lost 7 bases, and 1 base stayed unmatched. In germline, CDR1 is LGHDT, CDR2 YNNKEL (reference sequence). Using immunoSEQ multiplex PCR, the repertoire was profiled, and TCRdb retains in-frame clones only, with some absent. Here the sample spans about 46,000 clones, 80% to 90% being singletons. Sequenced material: peripheral blood. This clonotype was obtained from a human donor in a cohort sampled during active COVID-19. The donor label of this sample is uncertain. The genes are TRBV3-1 (or the pseudogene TRBV3-2) and TRBJ2-5; 11 bases align to TRBD1. The CDR3 nucleotides read TGTGCCAGCAGCCAGGGACAGGGGGGGACCCAGTACTTC. Translated: CASSQGQGGTQYF.